This entry is about one T cell receptor (beta chain). CDR1 and CDR2 (germline): MNHEY, SMNVEV (reference sequence). The CDR3 spans 13 residues. Trimming cost V 7 bases and J 2 bases, with 11 bases left between them. These data originate in a study of T cell changes during pregnancy in multiple sclerosis. TCRdb's copy holds only in-frame clones and misses some; the assay was immunoSEQ multiplex PCR. This sample has around 30,000 clones; more than 80% occur once, and the top ten carry roughly 5.7%. This receptor was taken from a female donor with multiple sclerosis, enrolled in a pregnancy study. The chain joins TRBV27 to TRBJ1-1; D uncertain. The specimen comprised CD8+ T cells from peripheral blood mononuclear cells, sampled before pregnancy. CDR3 in amino acids: CASMVRRNTEAFF. The CDR3 region has the DNA TGTGCCAGCATGGTCAGGCGTAACACTGAAGCTTTCTTT.